This TCR beta chain was recovered during a study of identical twins. General study results and limits: A lower insertion count was a feature of abundant cord blood beta clonotypes, with no such feature in memory repertoires.

With regard to this clonotype: Its target is not known.

Template switching added a universal primer binding site, and final cDNA carried unique molecular identifiers. Via MiXCR, TCRdb re-called the 5' RACE reads, giving one row per CDR3 protein. The sample holds 450,000 to 600,000 distinct CDR3 sequences, around 24% seen once. Trimming stripped 3 bases from V and 2 bases from J, with 15 bases between. Germline values: CDR1 SGHRS, CDR2 YFSETQ. CDR3 length: 15 amino acids. These same data were also listed under a study on yellow fever vaccine responses in identical twins.

The chain couples TRBV5-1 to TRBJ2-7; the D gene is possibly TRBD1 (6 bases). This receptor was obtained from a woman between 18 and 29 years old in good health. The sequenced sample was CD4+ T cells sorted from blood. The chain's CDR3 is CASSSNRDPTYEQYF. In DNA form, the CDR3 reads TGCGCCAGCAGCTCGAACAGGGACCCAACCTACGAGCAGTACTTC.